This paragraph covers one TCR beta chain sequence. No antigen is known for it. This may come from a read error, since a much larger clone is one base off. In this CDR3 the conserved last residue, phenylalanine or tryptophan, is missing, so a read error is likely. This specimen belongs to a study of regulatory T cells in long-lasting Graves disease. For the study at large: Less than 3 months of antithyroid drugs had been taken by newly diagnosed Graves' patients. Regarding the study as a whole: Persistent patients had more shared public clonotypes (around 3,000) than new patients (roughly 970).

Time point noted: newly diagnosed GD, antithyroid drugs for less than 3 months. Extracted RNA from PBMCs served as the source of the TCR library. With EDTA tubes as the receptacles, nine milliliters of peripheral blood were drawn. Through Arm-PCR of CDR3 regions and iRepertoire HTBI primers, TCR beta libraries were built. Original handling: The samples yielded approximately 62 TRBV and about 15 TRBJ segments. Each CDR3 protein gets one entry after TCRdb re-called the multiplex PCR reads with MiXCR. TCRdb assigned the V and J calls; the authors' analysis was not used. The profile covers about 310,000 distinct CDR3 sequences, with about 20% appearing a single time and more than 30% taken by the ten largest. This TCR was recovered from a female donor with Graves disease. Sequenced here: peripheral blood mononuclear cells (PBMCs), sampled at new diagnosis, from a patient treated with antithyroid drugs.

The CDR3 is CSVKGRMNTEAFS. The DNA for the CDR3 is TGCAGCGTTAAGGGTAGGATGAACACTGAAGCTTTCTCT. The chain has TRBV29-1 and TRBJ1-1; D unresolved. The germline V gene encodes CDR1 SQVTM and CDR2 ANQGSEA. The CDR3 is 13 amino acids. The germline V and J ends were trimmed by 5 bases and 0 bases, with 10 bases remaining between them.